This TCR beta chain was sequenced in a study of identical twins. MiXCR was run by TCRdb on the 5' RACE reads, yielding one entry per CDR3 protein. In the table there are 250,000 to 350,000 distinct CDR3 sequences, 9.5% of which are singletons. Regarding the study as a whole: The study reached conclusions through statistical analysis that was cross-sectional, not following the same donors.

From germline, CDR1 is LGHDT and CDR2 YNNKEL (reference sequence). V shed 6 bases, J shed 16 bases, and the junction held 15 bases outside the gene matches. The CDR3 is 14 amino acids. This clonotype was seen more than once but under ten times. Its antigen is as yet unknown. In addition, the sample was reused for a study of yellow fever vaccine responses in identical twins. That report adds: The T cell response to vaccination in identical twins was reportedly partly convergent and partly personalized.

The chain carries TRBV3-1 and TRBJ2-1; 10 bases are a match to TRBD1. This clonotype was sampled from a young woman in good health. Sequencing was performed on CD8+ T cells sorted from blood. The CDR3 region has the DNA TGTGCCAGCAGACTTGGGACAGGGGTGGCTGAGCGTTTCTTC. It specifies CASRLGTGVAERFF.